These 5 T cell receptor beta chains share one sample of origin, sequenced in a study of shared clonotypes between healthy human individuals. Using immunoSEQ multiplex PCR, the repertoire was profiled, and TCRdb retains in-frame clones only, with some absent. The sample includes a few million clones, around nine tenths of them seen just once. Source material: naive CD4+ T cells sorted from blood. The subset denotes: CD45RA+ positively selected. The origin of the receptors is a man between 18 and 29 years old in good health.

The V call is TRBV30, the J call TRBJ2-7, with 11 positions matching TRBD2. CDR3 length: 18 amino acids. V trimming: 5 bases; J trimming: 9 bases; junction bases outside the gene matches: 24. Per the germline V gene, CDR1 is GTSNPN and CDR2 is SVGIG (reference sequence). The CDR3 bases are TGTGCCTGGTCTCCCATTATACTAGCGGGAGACCTTTATACGAGGCAGTACTTC. Translated: CAWSPIILAGDLYTRQYF.

V is TRBV5-4 and J is TRBJ2-7; TRBD2 matches 11 bases. Germline V gene sequence: CDR1 SGHNT, CDR2 YYREEE (reference sequence). The V and J ends lost 4 bases and 1 base, in that order; junction bases with no gene match: 4. This CDR3 region has 15 residues. This CDR3 reads CASSPLAGGSYEQYF. The DNA for the CDR3 is TGTGCCAGCAGCCCCCTAGCGGGAGGATCCTACGAGCAGTACTTC.

The V gene is TRBV30, the J gene TRBJ1-6, with D maybe TRBD1 (5 bases). This CDR3 contains 14 residues. V lost 0 bases, J lost 7 bases, and 10 bases lay in between. CDR1 is GTSNPN and CDR2 is SVGIG in the germline V gene (reference sequence). CDR3 in DNA: TGTGCCTGGAGTGTAGGGGATTTCAATTCACCCCTCCACTTT. It yields the protein CAWSVGDFNSPLHF.

J is TRBJ2-2 and V is TRBV2; tentatively, D is TRBD1 (5 bases). Trimming took 7 bases from V and 7 from J, leaving 16 bases between them. The CDR3 length is 14 residues. Germline CDR1 and CDR2: SNHLY and FYNNEI. DNA of the CDR3: TGTGCCAGCAATGCCGCAGGGTGGGTCGGGGAGCTGTTTTTT. This codes for CASNAAGWVGELFF.

The V and J genes are TRBV7-9 and TRBJ1-2; 9 bases agree with TRBD1. J lost 2 bases, V lost 5 bases, and 3 bases had no gene match. This CDR3 comprises 14 residues. Germline CDR1 is SEHNR and CDR2 is FQNEAQ (reference sequence). The CDR3 sequence: CASSQQGANYGYTF. The CDR3, as DNA: TGTGCCAGCAGCCAACAGGGGGCCAACTATGGCTACACCTTC.